This T cell receptor beta chain was captured in a study of blood T cells in healthy people across ages. Study-level points and caveats: Naive CD4+ cell counts and diversity both ran higher in long-lived than in aged donors.

Next came a second PCR, run for roughly 6 to 11 cycles, which used a sample-barcoded 5' primer along with a J-beta primer mix. A 12-random-nucleotide template-switch adaptor tagged each cDNA molecule. TCRdb called the 5' RACE reads again in MiXCR, with one record for every CDR3 protein. Among some 940,000 distinct CDR3 sequences listed, almost 30% were seen once. Of note for this clonotype: Its antigen is undetermined.

The same sample was also studied in work on T cells of mothers and their children. From that paper: Samples were provided by three healthy Caucasian mothers and their six children.

The sequenced sample consisted of blood. This receptor was identified in a woman aged 40 to 50 in good health.

The CDR3 is CSASPPSGGAKETQYF. Here the CDR3 DNA reads TGCAGTGCTAGCCCCCCTAGCGGGGGGGCCAAAGAGACCCAGTACTTC. V gene TRBV20-1 combines with J gene TRBJ2-5; 12 nucleotides line up with TRBD2. V lost 3 bases, J lost 3 bases, and 8 bases stayed unmatched. This CDR3 region has 16 residues. CDR1 is DFQATT, CDR2 SNEGSKA, per germline (reference sequence).